This entry lists 19 T cell receptor beta chains sequenced from one sample in a study of blood T cell repertoires in COVID-19. The repertoire was sequenced with immunoSEQ multiplex PCR; TCRdb's copy has only in-frame clones and lacks some. The top ten clones hold around 5% of a sample with about 180,000 clones, 70% to 90% of them seen once. The sequenced sample consisted of peripheral blood. These receptors all come from a woman aged 45-59 years with COVID-19, enrolled during active disease.

The V gene is TRBV3-1 (or the pseudogene TRBV3-2), the J gene TRBJ2-1; no clear D. Trimming pared 4 bases from V and 10 bases from J, leaving 11 bases between. The CDR3 is 12 amino acids. CDR1 LGHDT and CDR2 YNNKEL come from the germline V gene (reference sequence). CDR3 amino acids: CASSLNTREQFF. DNA of the CDR3: TGTGCCAGCAGCCTTAACACCAGAGAGCAGTTCTTC.

This chain joins TRBV11-2 and TRBJ1-6, with no clear D. Germline CDR1 reads SGHAT; CDR2 reads FQNNGV. This CDR3 is 12 amino acids long. V was pared by 3 bases and J by 10 bases, with 7 bases between. DNA of the CDR3: TGTGCCAGCAGCTTGGGGAGATCACCCCTCCACTTT. This sequence encodes CASSLGRSPLHF.

This chain links TRBV9 with TRBJ2-3, with D maybe TRBD2 (6 bases). This CDR3 is built from 16 residues. V was cut by 2 bases and J by 4 bases, with 17 bases left in between. The V gene's germline CDR1 is SGDLS and CDR2 YYNGEE. The CDR3 is CASSVDYGGEADTQYF. In DNA form, the CDR3 reads TGTGCCAGCAGCGTGGACTACGGAGGTGAGGCAGATACGCAGTATTTT.

The rearrangement joins TRBV5-1 to TRBJ2-2; 11 nucleotides agree with TRBD2. The V gene end was trimmed by 0 bases and the J gene end by 8 bases; junction bases not matched to a gene: 9. This CDR3 contains 17 residues. Germline assignment: CDR1 SGHRS and CDR2 YFSETQ. The CDR3: CASSLALAGGTPGELFF. The CDR3 DNA is TGCGCCAGCAGCTTGGCGCTAGCGGGGGGTACGCCGGGGGAGCTGTTTTTT.

This sequence joins TRBV19 and TRBJ1-1; no reliable D call. V lost 0 bases to trimming and J lost 1 base, with 6 bases between them. This CDR3 comprises 14 residues. Germline loops: CDR1 LNHDA, CDR2 SQIVND (reference sequence). The CDR3 spells CASSIEAGNTEAFF. The CDR3 DNA sequence: TGTGCCAGTAGTATAGAGGCGGGGAACACTGAAGCTTTCTTT.

The V call is TRBV7-3, the J call TRBJ2-1; perhaps TRBD1 as D (6 bases). The V end lost 5 bases, the J end lost 7 bases, and 12 bases lay between the germline ends. The CDR3 is 13 residues long. From germline, CDR1 is SGHTA and CDR2 FQGTGA. CDR3 sequence (DNA): TGTGCCAGCAGCCAAGTGGACAGAAATGAGCAGTTCTTC. Residues: CASSQVDRNEQFF.

This clone was found a few times. The chain's CDR3 is CASSQEDRGAGQYF. The CDR3 DNA follows: TGTGCCAGCAGCCAAGAAGACAGGGGAGCTGGGCAGTACTTC. The chain combines TRBV14 with TRBJ2-7, with TRBD1 identical over 8 bases. The ends lost 0 bases at V and 9 bases at J; junction bases unmatched: 7. Germline V lookup: CDR1 SGHDN, CDR2 FVKESK. This CDR3 is built from 14 residues.

The chain combines TRBV2 with TRBJ2-1; D is unresolved. This CDR3 has 11 residues. The germline V gene has CDR1 SNHLY and CDR2 FYNNEI. V lost 6 bases and J lost 7, with 7 bases in between. The CDR3 nucleotides are TGTGCCAGCAGCCGGTCTAATGAGCAGTTCTTC. It translates to CASSRSNEQFF. Full variable domain (missing parts from reference TRBV2 and TRBJ2-1): EPEVTQTPSHQVTQMGQEVILRCVPISNHLYFYWYRQILGQKVEFLVSFYNNEISEKSEIFDDQFSVERPDGSNFTLKIRSTKLEDSAMYFCASSRSNEQFFGPGTRLTVL.

This clone appeared once. The rearrangement links TRBV11-3 to TRBJ2-1; 7 bases fit TRBD1. Germline values: CDR1 SGHNT, CDR2 YENEEA. The junction had 7 bases not matched to a gene; V was cut back by 5 bases and J by 0 bases. This CDR3 contains 16 residues. CDR3 sequence (DNA): TGTGCCAGCAGCGTACGGGACAGAAGCTCCTACAATGAGCAGTTCTTC. Amino acids: CASSVRDRSSYNEQFF.

The chain uses TRBV9 and TRBJ1-1, with D perhaps TRBD1 (5 bases). There are 16 residues in the CDR3. From germline, CDR1 is SGDLS and CDR2 YYNGEE. The V end was cut by 3 bases, the J end by 5 bases, with 20 bases between. The CDR3 spells CASSGRDGDFLTEAFF. As DNA, the CDR3 is TGTGCCAGCAGCGGAAGGGACGGGGACTTTCTGACTGAAGCTTTCTTT.

This chain connects TRBV2 to TRBJ2-7; TRBD1 matches at 8 bases. This CDR3 contains 15 residues. J gave up 2 bases and V 4 bases, and 7 bases lay outside the gene matches. The germline gives CDR1 SNHLY, CDR2 FYNNEI. DNA for the CDR3: TGTGCCAGCAGTGGACAGGGGCAAATTCCCTACGAGCAGTACTTC. This codes for CASSGQGQIPYEQYF. The full variable domain, rest sourced from reference TRBV2 and TRBJ2-7, is EPEVTQTPSHQVTQMGQEVILRCVPISNHLYFYWYRQILGQKVEFLVSFYNNEISEKSEIFDDQFSVERPDGSNFTLKIRSTKLEDSAMYFCASSGQGQIPYEQYFGPGTRLTVT.

The chain links TRBV29-1 to TRBJ1-5; D unclear. The CDR3 extends over 14 amino acids. Trimming took 3 bases from V and 1 from J, leaving 10 bases between them. Germline assignment: CDR1 SQVTM and CDR2 ANQGSEA. The DNA for the CDR3 is TGCAGCGTTGATTTGGGCAGAAGCAATCAGCCCCAGCATTTT. Translated, it gives CSVDLGRSNQPQHF.

This clone was counted between two and nine times. This rearrangement joins TRBV6-5 to TRBJ2-7, with D unclear. Germline CDR1 reads MNHEY; CDR2 reads SVGAGI. The CDR3 runs 13 residues. The germline V and J ends were trimmed by 5 bases and 0 bases, with 8 bases remaining between them. CDR3 DNA sequence: TGTGCCAGCAGTCAGGCACACTCCTACGAGCAGTACTTC. This codes for CASSQAHSYEQYF.

The CDR3 nucleotides are TGTGCCAGCAGCGCTGACAGCTTCTCCTCCTACAATGAGCAGTTCTTC. Translation: CASSADSFSSYNEQFF. The V and J genes are TRBV7-2 and TRBJ2-1; D is possibly TRBD1 (5 bases). Germline lookup yields CDR1 SGHTA and CDR2 FQGNSA. This CDR3 has 16 residues. V was trimmed by 5 bases and J by 0 bases, leaving 14 bases between them. The full variable domain, completed using reference TRBV7-2 and TRBJ2-1, is GAGVSQSPSNKVTEKGKDVELRCDPISGHTALYWYRQSLGQGLEFLIYFQGNSAPDKSGLPSDRFSAERTGGSVSTLTIQRTQQEDSAVYLCASSADSFSSYNEQFFGPGTRLTVL.

The rearrangement links TRBV5-1 to TRBJ2-2; 12 bases align to TRBD2. V was clipped by 5 bases and J by 4 bases; unmatched bases: 6. The CDR3 is 16 residues long. Germline V lookup: CDR1 SGHRS, CDR2 YFSETQ. The CDR3 reads CASRPTSGGGTGELFF. In nucleotides, the CDR3 is TGCGCCAGCAGACCGACTAGCGGGGGAGGCACCGGGGAGCTGTTTTTT.

The chain is built from TRBV29-1 and TRBJ1-4; 9 nucleotides line up with TRBD1. Trimming removed 7 bases from V and 5 bases from J; junction bases left unmatched: 8. CDR1 and CDR2 (germline): SQVTM, ANQGSEA. The CDR3 has 14 amino acids. CDR3 DNA: TGCAGCGCCGATTCGACAGGGGGGAATGAAAAACTGTTTTTT. Encoded protein: CSADSTGGNEKLFF.

The chain joins TRBV28 to TRBJ1-5; 7 bases align to TRBD1. In germline, CDR1 is MDHEN, CDR2 SYDVKM. J gave up 6 bases and V 1 base, and 6 bases lay outside the gene matches. This CDR3 contains 15 residues. The CDR3 region has the DNA TGTGCCAGCAGTTTATACAGGGGCGGTGGTCAGCCCCAGCATTTT. Encoded protein: CASSLYRGGGQPQHF.

The V call is TRBV18, the J call TRBJ2-7; no firm D call. The V end lost 1 base, the J end lost 4 bases, and 17 bases lay between the germline ends. The CDR3 length is 16 residues. CDR1 KGHSH and CDR2 LQKENI come from the germline V gene. The chain's CDR3 is CASSPREGYSAYEQYF. DNA of the CDR3: TGTGCCAGCTCACCACGCGAAGGATACAGTGCATACGAGCAGTACTTC.

CDR3 DNA: TGTGCCAGCAGCAACAGGGGGAGCTCTGGGGCCAACGTCCTGACTTTC. This sequence encodes CASSNRGSSGANVLTF. V and J are TRBV11-2 and TRBJ2-6; 8 bases match TRBD1. CDR1 SGHAT and CDR2 FQNNGV come from the germline V gene. The V gene end was trimmed by 5 bases and the J gene end by 0 bases; junction bases not matched to a gene: 3. This CDR3 contains 16 residues.